This note documents a single TCR beta chain sequence. No antigen is known for it. The data are from a study of T cell responses to AZD1222 COVID-19 vaccine. Profiling relied on immunoSEQ multiplex PCR, and the TCRdb table lists in-frame clones only, not all of them. This sample has tens of thousands of clones, with approximately 83% found just once. Study-level results: The breadth and depth of Spike-specific TCRs increased once two AZD1222 doses had been given.

Second-dose intervals of approximately 4 or approximately 12 weeks were pooled. The V and J ends lost 5 bases and 7 bases, in that order; junction bases with no gene match: 8. Germline values: CDR1 MNHNS, CDR2 SASEGT. The CDR3 runs to 15 residues. The sequence came from an adult who received the AZD1222 COVID-19 vaccine. The chain links TRBV6-1 to TRBJ2-5, with 12 bases fitting TRBD2. The material was peripheral blood, obtained 28 days after the second AZD1222 dose. The CDR3 bases are TGTGCCAGCAGTTCGAGGACTAGCGGGGAATGGACCCAGTACTTC. It specifies CASSSRTSGEWTQYF.